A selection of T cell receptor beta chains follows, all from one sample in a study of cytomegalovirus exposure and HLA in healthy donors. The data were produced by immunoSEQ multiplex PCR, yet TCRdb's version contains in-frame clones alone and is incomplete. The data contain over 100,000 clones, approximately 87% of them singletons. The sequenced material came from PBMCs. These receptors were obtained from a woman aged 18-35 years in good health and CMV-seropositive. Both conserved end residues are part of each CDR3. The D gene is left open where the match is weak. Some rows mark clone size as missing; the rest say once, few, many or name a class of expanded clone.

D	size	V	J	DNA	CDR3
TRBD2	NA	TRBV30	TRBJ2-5	TGTGCCTGGAGTCAGGGGACTAGCGGGTCGACTGGAGAGACCCAGTACTTC	CAWSQGTSGSTGETQYF
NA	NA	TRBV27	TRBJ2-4	TGTGCCAGCAGTTTAAACAGTCTAGCCAAAAACATTCAGTACTTC	CASSLNSLAKNIQYF
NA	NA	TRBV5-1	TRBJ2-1	TGCGCCAGCAGCTTGGCTGGTCCGGGAGTGATACGGAATGAGCAGTTCTTC	CASSLAGPGVIRNEQFF
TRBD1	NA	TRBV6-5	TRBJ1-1	TGTGCCAGCAGCCGACAGGGGAACACTGAAGCTTTCTTT	CASSRQGNTEAFF
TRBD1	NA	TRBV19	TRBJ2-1	TGTGCCAGTAGTATTTCAGGGGGCAATGAGCAGTTCTTC	CASSISGGNEQFF
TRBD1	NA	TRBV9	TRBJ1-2	TGTGCCAGCAGCGTCGGGACAGGGGGCGCGGATGGCTACACCTTC	CASSVGTGGADGYTF
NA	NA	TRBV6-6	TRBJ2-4	TGTGCCAGCAGTTACTCGGGGGGGGCGGCTGACATTCAGTACTTC	CASSYSGGAADIQYF
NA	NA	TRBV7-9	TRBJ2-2	TGTGCCAGCAGCTTAACAGGGACCGGGGAGCTGTTTTTT	CASSLTGTGELFF
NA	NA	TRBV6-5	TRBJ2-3	TGTGCCAGCAGTAAACTAGATACGCAGTATTTT	CASSKLDTQYF
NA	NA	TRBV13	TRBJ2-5	TGTGCCAGCAGCACCCGGACTCTCGGGCCTGAGACCCAGTACTTC	CASSTRTLGPETQYF
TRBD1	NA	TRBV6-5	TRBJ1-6	TGTGCCAGCAGTTACGAGTTTGCGACAGGGGTCTCACCCCTCCACTTT	CASSYEFATGVSPLHF
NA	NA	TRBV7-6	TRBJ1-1	TGTGCCAGCAGCTTACCCGGGGGGGAAATCAGGGGCACTGAAGCTTTCTTT	CASSLPGGEIRGTEAFF
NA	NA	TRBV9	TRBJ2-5	TGTGCCAGCAGCGTAGACCACAGACAAGAGACCCAGTACTTC	CASSVDHRQETQYF
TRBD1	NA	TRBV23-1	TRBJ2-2	TGCGCCAGCAGTCAACAATTTGGACAGGGATGTGGCGGGGAGCTGTTTTTT	CASSQQFGQGCGGELFF
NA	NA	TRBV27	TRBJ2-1	TGTGCCAGCAGTTTCGTTCCTAGAAAAAGCTCCTACAATGAGCAGTTCTTC	CASSFVPRKSSYNEQFF
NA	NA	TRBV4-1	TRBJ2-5	TGCGCCAGCAGCGCCCGTCTCATAGATGCGAAGACCCAGTACTTC	CASSARLIDAKTQYF
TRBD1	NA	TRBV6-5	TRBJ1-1	TGTGCCAGCAGCGCAGGGACAGGGGGATCCACTGAAGCTTTCTTT	CASSAGTGGSTEAFF
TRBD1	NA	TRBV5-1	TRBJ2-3	TGCGCCACCTCGACAGGGTCCCGTATAGATACGCAGTATTTT	CATSTGSRIDTQYF
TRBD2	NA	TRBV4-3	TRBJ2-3	TGCGCCAGCAGCGAGACACCCCTAGCGGGAGGGTCAGATACGCAGTATTTT	CASSETPLAGGSDTQYF
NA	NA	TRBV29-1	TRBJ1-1	TGCAGCGTTGCCTTTATCAATGGGTTTAACAGGGTTCGGGCTTTCTTT	CSVAFINGFNRVRAFF
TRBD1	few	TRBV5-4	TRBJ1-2	TGTGCCAGCAGCCAGACAGGGGGCGGCGGCTACACCTTC	CASSQTGGGGYTF
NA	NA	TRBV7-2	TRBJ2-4	TGTGCCAGCAGCTTGATGGGGGGAGAAAACATTCAGTACTTC	CASSLMGGENIQYF
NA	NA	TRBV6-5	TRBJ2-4	TGTGCCAGCAGCACTATCCTAGCCAAAAACATTCAGTACTTC	CASSTILAKNIQYF
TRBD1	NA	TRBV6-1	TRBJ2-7	TGTGCCAGCAGTAGCCCAGGGACAGGGGCCTACGAGCAGTACTTC	CASSSPGTGAYEQYF
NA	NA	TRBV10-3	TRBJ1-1	TGTGCCACCCGTGCTACTCAAACTGAAGCTTTCTTT	CATRATQTEAFF
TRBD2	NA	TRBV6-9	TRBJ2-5	TGTGCCGGCGGCGCTAGCGGGGGGCCTAAAGGGGACCAGTACTTC	CAGGASGGPKGDQYF
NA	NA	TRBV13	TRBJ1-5	TGTGCCAGCAGCTTGGGCCGGATCAATCAGCCCCAGCATTTT	CASSLGRINQPQHF
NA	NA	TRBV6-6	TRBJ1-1	TGTGCCAGCACACCGAGGAGGGGAAACACTGAAGCTTTCTTT	CASTPRRGNTEAFF
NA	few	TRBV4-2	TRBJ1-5	TGTGCCAGCAGCCAAGGTCGGGGGAGCAATCAGCCCCAGCATTTT	CASSQGRGSNQPQHF
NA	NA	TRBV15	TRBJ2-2	TGTGCCACCAGCAGAGATAGCGCCGCGGACGGGGAGCTGTTTTTT	CATSRDSAADGELFF